The 11 T cell receptor beta chains reported below all come from one sample, sequenced in a study of CD8 T cells in ankylosing spondylitis. MiXCR, run by TCRdb on the 5' RACE reads, gives a single entry per CDR3 protein. Altogether approximately 290,000 distinct CDR3 sequences are present, less than 25% being singletons, with the ten largest covering 3.5%. Specimen: blood, either unsorted or a sorted T cell fraction (not recorded which). Source of these receptors: a female donor with ankylosing spondylitis or in good health (not recorded which).

This clonotype was seen only a few times. This rearrangement joins TRBV12-5 to TRBJ2-1; TRBD2 agrees at 8 bases. The J segment lost 7 bases and the V segment lost 5 bases, leaving 16 bases of the junction unmatched. The germline CDR1 and CDR2 sequences are LGHNT and FRNRAP. The CDR3 is made up of 17 amino acids. CDR3 amino acids: CASGQAPGLVGSNEQFF. CDR3 bases: TGTGCTAGTGGTCAGGCTCCGGGACTAGTCGGTTCGAATGAGCAGTTCTTC.

In its sample, this clonotype was seen a few times. V is TRBV5-5 and J is TRBJ2-1; the match to TRBD2 covers 12 bases. Per the germline V gene, CDR1 is SGHKS and CDR2 is YYEKEE (reference sequence). V trimming: 0 bases; J trimming: 0 bases; junction bases outside the gene matches: 1. CDR3 length equals 17 residues. CDR3 sequence (DNA): TGTGCCAGCAGCTTGGGACTAGCGGGAGTCTCCTACAATGAGCAGTTCTTC. It codes for CASSLGLAGVSYNEQFF.

This clonotype was counted many times. The chain recombines TRBV5-1 with TRBJ2-2; D gene uncertain. The V end was cut by 0 bases, the J end by 3 bases, with 6 bases between. Germline CDR1 is SGHRS and CDR2 is YFSETQ. The CDR3 covers 14 residues. CDR3 sequence (DNA): TGCGCCAGCAGCTTGGGATTGGACACCGGGGAGCTGTTTTTT. This codes for CASSLGLDTGELFF.

A few counts support this clonotype. CDR3 region: CASSLTGGRSPLHF. DNA of the CDR3: TGTGCCAGCAGTTTGACAGGGGGCCGGTCACCCCTCCACTTT. V is TRBV12-3 or TRBV12-4 and J is TRBJ1-6; 10 bases are shared with TRBD1. The CDR3 totals 14 residues. The V gene end was trimmed by 3 bases and the J gene end by 10 bases; junction bases not matched to a gene: 3.

V gene TRBV10-3 combines with J gene TRBJ2-2; 7 nucleotides agree with TRBD1. This CDR3 is 15 amino acids long. CDR1 and CDR2 (germline): ENHRY, SYGVKD. V shed 4 bases, J shed 6 bases, and the junction held 8 bases outside the gene matches. CDR3 in amino acids: CAISASGTESGELFF. For the CDR3, the DNA is TGTGCCATCAGTGCATCCGGGACAGAGTCCGGGGAGCTGTTTTTT.

The CDR3 is CSVLTGASNTEAFF. The CDR3 nucleotides are TGCAGCGTTTTGACAGGGGCTTCTAACACTGAAGCTTTCTTT. The chain couples TRBV29-1 to TRBJ1-1; 8 positions agree with TRBD1. J was trimmed by 2 bases and V by 5 bases; bases with no gene match: 7. Germline values: CDR1 SQVTM, CDR2 ANQGSEA. The CDR3 is 14 residues long.

The J gene is TRBJ1-2, the V gene TRBV5-6; no reliable D call. The V and J ends lost 0 bases and 1 base respectively, with 10 bases between them. This CDR3 spans 15 amino acids. Germline lookup yields CDR1 SGHDT and CDR2 YYEEEE. Written as DNA, the CDR3 is TGTGCCAGCAGCTTGGGGTTGGAGCGTAACTATGGCTACACCTTC. The encoded protein is CASSLGLERNYGYTF.

The V gene is TRBV6-2 or TRBV6-3, the J gene TRBJ2-1; possible D gene TRBD2, 5 bases. The CDR3 sequence is 15 residues long. Germline V CDR1 and CDR2: MNHEY, SVGEGT. Trimming took off 6 bases at V and 0 bases at J, with 12 bases between the two ends. The CDR3 coding sequence is TGTGCCAGCAGGTATAGGAGCGGCTCCTACAATGAGCAGTTCTTC. It specifies CASRYRSGSYNEQFF.

This clonotype was found a few times. Here the CDR3 reads CATQAGTGELFF. CDR3 DNA: TGTGCCACCCAAGCGGGGACCGGGGAGCTGTTTTTT. The chain uses TRBV10-3 and TRBJ2-2; 7 nucleotides align to TRBD2. The V gene's germline CDR1 is ENHRY and CDR2 SYGVKD. Losses at the gene ends were 10 bases for V and 5 bases for J; bases not matched to a gene: 4. The CDR3 covers 12 residues.

The chain links TRBV12-3 or TRBV12-4 to TRBJ1-1; D ambiguous. V shed 4 bases and J shed 7 bases, with 10 bases lying between them. This CDR3 spans 12 amino acids. The CDR3 loop is CASSSGRGEAFF. The CDR3 DNA reads TGTGCCAGCAGTTCGGGGAGAGGTGAAGCTTTCTTT.

The chain combines TRBV9 with TRBJ2-3, with D perhaps TRBD1 (6 bases). Germline-derived CDR1 and CDR2 are SGDLS and YYNGEE. This CDR3 has 16 residues. V lost 4 bases and J 0 bases, leaving 15 bases between the germline ends. This CDR3 reads CASSPRGTDSTDTQYF. The CDR3, as DNA: TGTGCCAGCAGCCCAAGGGGGACGGATAGCACAGATACGCAGTATTTT.